This record looks at one T cell receptor (beta chain) sequence and its context. Its antigen remains unidentified. Points from the study as a whole: The TCR gene usage of tumor memory CD4+ T cells clustered together with blood and lymph node memory CD4+ cells and with lymph node naive CD4+ cells. Tumor Treg TCRs overlapped most with tumor naive CD4+ cells.

This CDR3 has 13 residues. Germline V gives CDR1 MNHEY, CDR2 SVGAGI. The V and J ends lost 6 bases and 6 bases respectively, with 15 bases between them. Semi-nested PCR with Nested Universal Primer A followed constant-region reverse priming of full-length variable regions. MiXCR was run by TCRdb on the 5' RACE reads, yielding one entry per CDR3 protein. The sample comprises over 50,000 distinct CDR3 sequences, roughly 30% of which are singletons, and about 2.5% rests with the top ten. Purified naive CD4+ T cells were depleted of CD25+ Tregs. Sequenced input: tumor-infiltrating naive CD4+ T cells sorted from the breast tumor. Subset denoted: naive CD4+ T cells, CD4+CD45RA+CD25-. This sequence joins TRBV6-5 and TRBJ2-7; D is unclear. This receptor was taken from a female donor with breast cancer. The CDR3 sequence is CASSSLPGFEQYF. In DNA form, the CDR3 reads TGTGCCAGCAGCTCACTACCTGGGTTCGAGCAGTACTTC.